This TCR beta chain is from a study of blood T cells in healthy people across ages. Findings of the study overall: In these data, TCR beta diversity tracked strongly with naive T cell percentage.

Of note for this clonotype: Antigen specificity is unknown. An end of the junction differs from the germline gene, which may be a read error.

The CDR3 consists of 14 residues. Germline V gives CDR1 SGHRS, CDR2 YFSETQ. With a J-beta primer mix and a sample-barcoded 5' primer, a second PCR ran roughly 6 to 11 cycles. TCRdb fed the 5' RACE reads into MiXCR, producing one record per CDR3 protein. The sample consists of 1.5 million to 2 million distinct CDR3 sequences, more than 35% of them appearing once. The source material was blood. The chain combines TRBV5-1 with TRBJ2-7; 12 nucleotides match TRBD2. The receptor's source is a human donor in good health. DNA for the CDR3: TGCGCCGGCAGCACTAGCGGGGGGCTTTACGAGCAGTACTTC. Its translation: CAGSTSGGLYEQYF.